Listed here are 29 T cell receptor beta chains from one sample, sequenced in a study of technical replicates of blood from a few donors. Produced via immunoSEQ multiplex PCR; TCRdb's table is partial and in-frame only. The sample contains about 88,000 clones, around 94% of which appear only once. Material: T cells isolated from PBMCs. Receptors were obtained from a human donor in good health.

The sample holds a few counts of this clone. V gene TRBV2 combines with J gene TRBJ2-7; D is undetermined. The CDR3 extends over 11 amino acids. CDR1 and CDR2 (germline): SNHLY, FYNNEI. Deletions cut 4 bases from V and 3 bases from J, with 4 bases between. For the CDR3, the DNA is TGTGCCAGCAGTGCGGGCTACGAGCAGTACTTC. Amino acid sequence: CASSAGYEQYF.

The CDR3 DNA sequence: TGTGCCAGTTACACAGGGAACAATGAGCAGTTCTTC. Its translation is CASYTGNNEQFF. The chain is built from TRBV6-5 and TRBJ2-1; D may be TRBD1 (6 bases). Germline-derived CDR1 and CDR2 are MNHEY and SVGAGI. The CDR3 has 12 residues. Trimming cost V 9 bases and J 5 bases, with 11 bases left between them.

This chain joins TRBV4-1 and TRBJ2-4; possibly TRBD1 for D (6 bases). V was cut by 0 bases and J by 0 bases, with 12 bases left in between. The CDR3 extends over 17 amino acids. Germline V gives CDR1 MGHRA, CDR2 YSYEKL. CDR3 residues: CASSQERDKIAKNIQYF. CDR3 sequence (DNA): TGCGCCAGCAGCCAAGAGAGGGACAAGATAGCCAAAAACATTCAGTACTTC.

The V call is TRBV2, the J call TRBJ1-5; TRBD1 agrees at 11 bases. Germline trimming cut 9 bases from V and 0 bases from J; bases unmatched to any gene: 7. Germline lookup yields CDR1 SNHLY and CDR2 FYNNEI. This CDR3 contains 16 residues. The CDR3 loop reads CARSRTGGYSNQPQHF. The CDR3 DNA is TGTGCCAGGAGTAGGACAGGGGGCTATAGCAATCAGCCCCAGCATTTT.

The chain couples TRBV10-2 to TRBJ2-5; D is unresolved. Germline lookup yields CDR1 WSHSY and CDR2 SAAADI. CDR3 length: 15 residues. V was cut by 3 bases and J by 0 bases, with 11 bases left in between. In nucleotides, the CDR3 is TGCGCCAGCAGTGATATGTGGGCGTACCAAGAGACCCAGTACTTC. The encoded protein is CASSDMWAYQETQYF.

This clone was detected once. The rearrangement links TRBV5-5 to TRBJ2-7, with TRBD2 as a possible D gene (5 bases). CDR1 is SGHKS and CDR2 is YYEKEE in the germline V gene (reference sequence). This CDR3 has 9 residues. The CDR3 DNA reads as TGTGGGACTTCTTCCGGGCAGTACTTC. As protein: CGTSSGQYF.

V gene TRBV7-6 combines with J gene TRBJ2-2; 7 nucleotides align to TRBD2. Unmatched junction bases numbered 3, after V lost 5 bases and J lost 3 bases. CDR3 length: 14 amino acids. The V gene's germline CDR1 is SGHVS and CDR2 FNYEAQ. CDR3 DNA sequence: TGTGCCAGCAGCCCTAGCGGCTACACCGGGGAGCTGTTTTTT. Its translation: CASSPSGYTGELFF.

The chain has TRBV27 and TRBJ1-4; D uncertain. Germline assignment: CDR1 MNHEY and CDR2 SMNVEV (reference sequence). The germline V and J ends were trimmed by 1 base and 5 bases, with 11 bases remaining between them. The CDR3 length is 15 residues. CDR3: CASSLYGPPNEKLFF. DNA of the CDR3: TGTGCCAGCAGTTTATATGGCCCACCGAATGAAAAACTGTTTTTT.

The chain recombines TRBV9 with TRBJ2-3; 7 bases agree with TRBD2. Germline V gene data show CDR1 as SGDLS and CDR2 as YYNGEE. The V segment lost 0 bases and the J segment 0 bases; nucleotides outside the gene matches: 13. The CDR3 covers 19 residues. For the CDR3, the DNA is TGTGCCAGCAGCGTAGCAACACCGGGAGGCCATCGTAGCACAGATACGCAGTATTTT. Its protein product is CASSVATPGGHRSTDTQYF. The full variable domain, its missing parts supplied by reference TRBV9 and TRBJ2-3, is DSGVTQTPKHLITATGQRVTLRCSPRSGDLSVYWYQQSLDQGLQFLIQYYNGEERAKGNILERFSAQQFPDLHSELNLSSLELGDSALYFCASSVATPGGHRSTDTQYFGPGTRLTVL.

This sequence joins TRBV6-6 and TRBJ1-6; 7 bases are shared with TRBD1. The CDR3 has 15 residues. CDR1 is MNHNY and CDR2 is SVGAGI in the germline V gene (reference sequence). J gave up 7 bases and V 2 bases, and 5 bases lay outside the gene matches. The CDR3 region has the DNA TGTGCCAGCAGTTACGGGGGGACAGCCAATTCACCCCTCCACTTT. Protein sequence: CASSYGGTANSPLHF.

The rearrangement uses TRBV18 and TRBJ2-3; D may be TRBD1 (6 bases). The germline CDR1 and CDR2 sequences are KGHSH and LQKENI. V lost 2 bases, J lost 1 base, and 10 bases lay in between. This CDR3 region has 15 residues. The CDR3 DNA reads as TGTGCCAGCTCACCATCACAGGGCCGCACAGATACGCAGTATTTT. This translates into CASSPSQGRTDTQYF.

This rearrangement joins TRBV10-3 to TRBJ2-7, with 11 bases matching TRBD2. With 6 bases clipped from V and 3 bases from J, the junction kept 1 base outside the gene matches. CDR1 is ENHRY, CDR2 SYGVKD, per germline. The CDR3 is 13 amino acids. The CDR3: CAISGTSGYEQYF. DNA for the CDR3: TGTGCCATCAGCGGGACTAGCGGCTACGAGCAGTACTTC.

The chain uses TRBV6-6 and TRBJ1-2; TRBD1 matches 7 bases. CDR3 length equals 13 residues. Germline loops: CDR1 MNHNY, CDR2 SVGAGI (reference sequence). Losses at the gene ends were 6 bases for V and 3 bases for J; bases not matched to a gene: 4. CDR3 residues: CASSQDRYYGYTF. The DNA of the CDR3 is TGTGCCAGCAGCCAGGACAGGTACTATGGCTACACCTTC.

The V and J genes are TRBV5-8 and TRBJ1-5, with D possibly TRBD1 on 5 matching bases. The CDR3 extends over 15 amino acids. The V end was cut by 0 bases, the J end by 4 bases, with 11 bases between. The germline gives CDR1 SGHTS, CDR2 YDEGEE. The CDR3 here is CASSLGGRRNQPQHF. The CDR3 DNA sequence: TGTGCCAGCAGCTTGGGGGGCCGACGTAATCAGCCCCAGCATTTT.

The CDR3 spells CASSSDGQFNQPQHF. CDR3 bases: TGCGCCAGCAGCAGTGACGGACAGTTCAATCAGCCCCAGCATTTT. This chain links TRBV5-1 with TRBJ1-5; tentatively, D is TRBD1 (6 bases). Germline CDR1 is SGHRS and CDR2 is YFSETQ. Trimming shortened V by 4 bases and J by 3 bases, and 14 bases separated the two germline ends. The CDR3 has 15 residues.

CDR3 sequence reads: CASSLGQRASGASYEQYF. DNA for the CDR3: TGCGCCAGCAGCTTGGGCCAACGAGCTAGCGGGGCCTCCTACGAGCAGTACTTC. V usage is TRBV5-1 and J usage is TRBJ2-7; 9 bases match TRBD2. This CDR3 comprises 18 residues. Germline V CDR1 and CDR2: SGHRS, YFSETQ. V was clipped by 0 bases and J by 0 bases; unmatched bases: 10. Together with reference TRBV5-1 and TRBJ2-7, the CDR3 gives the full variable domain: KAGVTQTPRYLIKTRGQQVTLSCSPISGHRSVSWYQQTPGQGLQFLFEYFSETQRNKGNFPGRFSGRQFSNSRSEMNVSTLELGDSALYLCASSLGQRASGASYEQYFGPGTRLTVT.

V gene TRBV19 combines with J gene TRBJ1-6, with 10 bases lining up with TRBD1. In germline, CDR1 is LNHDA, CDR2 SQIVND (reference sequence). The CDR3 loop spans 13 amino acids. Trimming removed 5 bases from V and 11 bases from J; junction bases left unmatched: 3. CDR3 in amino acids: CASSWDRGPPLHF. The CDR3, as DNA: TGTGCCAGTAGTTGGGACAGGGGTCCACCCCTCCACTTT.

The rearrangement joins TRBV7-9 to TRBJ1-5; D gene ambiguous. Trimming removed 1 base at V and 7 bases at J, with 11 bases between. Germline V lookup: CDR1 SEHNR, CDR2 FQNEAQ (reference sequence). CDR3 length: 14 residues. The CDR3 region is CASSLDPPGQPQHF. The CDR3 nucleotides are TGTGCCAGCAGCTTAGATCCACCGGGGCAGCCCCAGCATTTT. The complete variable domain, with remaining parts taken from reference TRBV7-9 and TRBJ1-5, reads DTGVSQNPRHKITKRGQNVTFRCDPISEHNRLYWYRQTLGQGPEFLTYFQNEAQLEKSRLLSDRFSAERPKGSFSTLEIQRTEQGDSAMYLCASSLDPPGQPQHFGDGTRLSIL.

This chain connects TRBV29-1 to TRBJ2-1; 7 bases are shared with TRBD2. Germline V lookup: CDR1 SQVTM, CDR2 ANQGSEA. With 3 bases clipped from V and 6 bases from J, the junction kept 8 bases outside the gene matches. The CDR3 has 14 amino acids. The CDR3 protein is CSVDGPGRGNEQFF. The CDR3 coding sequence is TGCAGCGTTGACGGGCCGGGGAGGGGCAATGAGCAGTTCTTC.

This clone was seen only once. This rearrangement joins TRBV28 to TRBJ2-5, with no clear D. The CDR3 sequence is 12 residues long. Trimming pared 7 bases from V and 6 bases from J, leaving 12 bases between. Looked up from germline, CDR1 is MDHEN and CDR2 is SYDVKM. The CDR3 reads CASTPGSKTQYF. CDR3 DNA: TGTGCCAGCACCCCCGGGTCAAAGACCCAGTACTTC.

The rearrangement links TRBV10-3 to TRBJ1-2; D not resolved. The CDR3 is 14 residues long. Germline-derived CDR1 and CDR2 are ENHRY and SYGVKD. V was shortened by 0 bases and J by 8 bases, with 13 bases between the two germline ends. CDR3 residues: CAISESGVARGYTF. In DNA, the CDR3 is TGTGCCATCAGTGAGTCCGGGGTCGCGCGGGGCTACACCTTC.

The genes are TRBV6-5 and TRBJ1-1; unclear D gene. Germline CDR1 and CDR2: MNHEY and SVGAGI. V lost 6 bases and J 1 base, leaving 15 bases between the germline ends. The CDR3 loop spans 15 amino acids. CDR3 bases: TGTGCCAGCAGCCTTAACGGGAAAACGAACACTGAAGCTTTCTTT. Residues: CASSLNGKTNTEAFF.

In its sample, this clone was seen once. The rearrangement links TRBV11-2 to TRBJ2-7; TRBD2 agrees at 14 bases. Germline V gene data show CDR1 as SGHAT and CDR2 as FQNNGV. The trim removed 2 bases at V and 3 bases at J, leaving 9 bases unmatched. The length of the CDR3 is 18 residues. This CDR3 reads CASSLNRGTSGSGYEQYF. CDR3 in DNA: TGTGCCAGCAGCTTAAACCGCGGGACTAGCGGGAGTGGCTACGAGCAGTACTTC. Supplemented by reference TRBV11-2 and TRBJ2-7, the full variable domain reads EAGVAQSPRYKIIEKRQSVAFWCNPISGHATLYWYQQILGQGPKLLIQFQNNGVVDDSQLPKDRFSAERLKGVDSTLKIQPAKLEDSAVYLCASSLNRGTSGSGYEQYFGPGTRLTVT.

The rearrangement uses TRBV5-1 and TRBJ2-7; 13 bases are shared with TRBD2. The CDR3 is made up of 17 amino acids. Per the germline V gene, CDR1 is SGHRS and CDR2 is YFSETQ. After removal of 4 bases from V and 1 base from J, the junction contained 8 bases not matched to a gene. The CDR3 sequence is CASSPGLAGPDSYEQYF. CDR3 coding DNA: TGCGCCAGCAGCCCGGGACTAGCGGGACCCGATTCCTACGAGCAGTACTTC.

Written as DNA, the CDR3 is TGCGCCAGCAGCTTACAGGGGGAGTCGACCTATGGCTACACCTTC. Translation: CASSLQGESTYGYTF. The rearrangement joins TRBV5-1 to TRBJ1-2, with 8 bases aligning to TRBD1. This CDR3 contains 15 residues. The germline CDR1 and CDR2 sequences are SGHRS and YFSETQ. Losses at the gene ends were 2 bases for V and 4 bases for J; bases not matched to a gene: 7.

The genes are TRBV6-1 and TRBJ1-5; D is unclear. CDR1 and CDR2 (germline): MNHNS, SASEGT. Trimming removed 1 base at V and 7 bases at J, with 20 bases between. The CDR3 is 17 amino acids. For the CDR3, the DNA is TGTGCCAGCAGTGAAGTTCTCGGGAGTGTCATTGGGCAGCCCCAGCATTTT. The encoded protein is CASSEVLGSVIGQPQHF.

The chain recombines TRBV9 with TRBJ2-2, with TRBD1 as a possible D gene (6 bases). Trimming left V 3 bases short and J 6 bases short, with 6 bases between. Germline V gene data show CDR1 as SGDLS and CDR2 as YYNGEE. The CDR3 is 12 residues long. The CDR3 DNA follows: TGTGCCAGCAGCGACAGGGCCGGGGAGCTGTTTTTT. This sequence encodes CASSDRAGELFF.

This sequence joins TRBV2 and TRBJ1-1; tentative D call: TRBD1 (6 bases). The germline V and J ends were trimmed by 9 bases and 5 bases, with 16 bases remaining between them. The CDR3 runs to 13 residues. Germline V gene sequence: CDR1 SNHLY, CDR2 FYNNEI. CDR3 protein: CARASGGRTEAFF. CDR3 nucleotides: TGTGCCAGGGCGAGCGGGGGCAGAACTGAAGCTTTCTTT.

This chain links TRBV2 with TRBJ2-3; 10 nucleotides agree with TRBD2. Germline V gives CDR1 SNHLY, CDR2 FYNNEI. The CDR3 is 15 residues long. J was trimmed by 4 bases and V by 6 bases; bases with no gene match: 7. CDR3 bases: TGTGCCAGCAGGCAACTAGCGGGACTTGCAGATACGCAGTATTTT. Protein sequence: CASRQLAGLADTQYF.